This T cell receptor (beta chain) emerged from a study of Graves' ophthalmopathy and Graves' hyperthyroidism. CDR3 regions of TCR beta were amplified from RNA transcripts. Second-round multiplex PCR followed a first-round RT-PCR using HTBI primers. TCRdb reanalysed the multiplex PCR reads using MiXCR and keeps one entry per CDR3 protein. This sample has fewer than 400,000 distinct CDR3 sequences, with 15% to 20% found just once. Findings and caveats of the study: Discrimination between ophthalmopathy and stable hyperthyroidism by a 13-signature model showed approximately 89% sensitivity and roughly 81% specificity.

PBMCs were isolated by Ficoll-Paque density gradient centrifugation, using approximately 11 ml of fresh peripheral blood as the starting material. This clonotype was counted ten times or more. Its antigen is not known. Sequencing used peripheral blood. This clonotype was obtained from a young woman with Graves' ophthalmopathy.

The CDR3 sequence is CASSSNREAGNQPQHF. Here the CDR3 DNA reads TGTGCCAGCAGCTCGAACAGGGAAGCGGGGAATCAGCCCCAGCATTTT. This chain links TRBV7-8 with TRBJ1-5, with D tentatively TRBD1 (6 bases). The germline CDR1 and CDR2 sequences are SGHVS and FQNEAQ. This CDR3 has 16 residues. Deletions cut 4 bases from V and 4 bases from J, with 17 bases between.